These T cell receptor beta chains were read from a single sample in a study of T cell repertoires in cytomegalovirus infection. These receptors have no identified antigens. TCRdb ran MiXCR on the reads and lists one entry per CDR3 protein. This table has 70,000 to 95,000 distinct CDR3 sequences, about 31% appearing once. Sequencing used CD8+ T cells from cultured PBMCs, obtained from culture after CMV antigen stimulation. Receptors were obtained from a human donor in good health (CMV status not recorded). Some clones in this sample may be carry-over from other donors' samples. Each CDR3 is given with its conserved first and last residue. D genes are given only for firm matches. Size is omitted from some rows. Given values are once, few, many or a class for expanded clones.

j_gene | d_gene | abundance | v_gene | CDR3nt | CDR3aa
TRBJ2-3 | TRBD2 | - | TRBV10-3 | TGTGCCATCAGCGAGGTTTCGGCGGGGGGATTCACAGATACGCAGTATTTT | CAISEVSAGGFTDTQYF
TRBJ1-1 | - | - | TRBV15 | TGTGCCACCAGCCCCGGGGCAGCGCGGTTCGGCTACATTGAAGCTTTCTTT | CATSPGAARFGYIEAFF
TRBJ1-1 | - | few | TRBV28 | TGTGCCAGCAACAGGGTTGACACTGAAGCTTTCTTT | CASNRVDTEAFF
TRBJ1-1 | TRBD1 | many | TRBV11-3 | TGTGCCAGCAGCTTAGGGACAGGGGCGAACACTGAAGCTTTCTTT | CASSLGTGANTEAFF
TRBJ2-5 | - | few | TRBV7-2 | TGTGCCAGCAGCTTAAGGGGAGTCCAAGAGACCCAGTACTTC | CASSLRGVQETQYF
TRBJ1-4 | - | few | TRBV20-1 | TGCAGTGCTCCCGACCGGACAGAGACTAATGAAAAACTGTTTTTT | CSAPDRTETNEKLFF
TRBJ2-1 | TRBD2 | - | TRBV20-1 | TGCAGTGCCGACCCACTAGCGGGGGTGAGGGAGCAGTTCTTC | CSADPLAGVREQFF
TRBJ2-3 | TRBD2 | - | TRBV11-2 | TGTGCCAGCAGCCTCCAAGCGGGGCCTAGCACAGATACGCAGTATTTT | CASSLQAGPSTDTQYF
TRBJ1-5 | - | - | TRBV19 | TGTGCCAGTAGTGTAGACGGGAATAGCAATCAGCCCCAGCATTTT | CASSVDGNSNQPQHF
TRBJ2-1 | - | - | TRBV15 | TGTGCCACCAGCAGCGATTATCTAGTTCGTCCCTACAATGAGCAGTTCTTC | CATSSDYLVRPYNEQFF
TRBJ1-2 | - | few | TRBV29-1 | TGCAGCGTTGAAGGGCCTTTCTATGGCTACACCTTC | CSVEGPFYGYTF
TRBJ2-7 | TRBD1 | few | TRBV19 | TGTGCCAGTAGTATATCAGGGGGAGATTTCTACGAGCAGTACTTC | CASSISGGDFYEQYF
TRBJ1-1 | - | few | TRBV7-9 | TGTGCCAGCAGGAACCAGAACACTGAAGCTTTCTTT | CASRNQNTEAFF
TRBJ2-7 | - | many | TRBV12-3/TRBV12-4 | TGTGCCAGCAGTCCGACAGCCTACGAGCAGTACTTC | CASSPTAYEQYF
TRBJ1-4 | - | few | TRBV20-1 | TGCAGTGCTAGAGAGAGACGGGTGAATGAAAAACTGTTTTTT | CSARERRVNEKLFF
TRBJ2-1 | TRBD2 | few | TRBV7-2 | TGTGCCAGCAGCCCGACTAGCGGGGGGCGGAATGAGCAGTTCTTC | CASSPTSGGRNEQFF
TRBJ2-3 | - | - | TRBV6-5 | TGTGCCAGCAGTTACTCGGCAGGGTCAGATACGCAGTATTTT | CASSYSAGSDTQYF